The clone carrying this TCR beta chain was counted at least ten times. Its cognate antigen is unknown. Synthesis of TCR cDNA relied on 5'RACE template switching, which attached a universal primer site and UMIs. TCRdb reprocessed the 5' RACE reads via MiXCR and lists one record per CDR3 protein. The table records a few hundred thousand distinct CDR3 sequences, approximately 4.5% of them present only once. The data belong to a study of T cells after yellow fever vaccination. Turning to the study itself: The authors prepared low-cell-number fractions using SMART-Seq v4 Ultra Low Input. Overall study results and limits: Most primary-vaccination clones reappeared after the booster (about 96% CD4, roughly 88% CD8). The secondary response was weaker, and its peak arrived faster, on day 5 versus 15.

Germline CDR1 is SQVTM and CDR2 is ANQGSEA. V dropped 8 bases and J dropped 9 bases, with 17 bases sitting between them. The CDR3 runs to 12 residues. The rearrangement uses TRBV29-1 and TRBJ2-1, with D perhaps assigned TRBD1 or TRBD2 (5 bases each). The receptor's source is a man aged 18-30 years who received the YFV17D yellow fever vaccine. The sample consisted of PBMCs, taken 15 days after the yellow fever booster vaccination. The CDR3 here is CSTGAQTGEQFF. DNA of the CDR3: TGCAGCACCGGGGCGCAGACCGGTGAGCAGTTCTTC.